This is a list of T cell receptor beta chains from one sample in a study of blood T cell repertoires in COVID-19. Method: immunoSEQ multiplex PCR; TCRdb's copy keeps in-frame clones and lacks some. This sample has tens of thousands of clones; under 95% occur once, and the top ten carry 1.5%. Material: peripheral blood. These receptors all stem from a man between 45 and 60 years old with acute or convalescent COVID-19. The CDR3 runs from the conserved cysteine through the conserved F or W. The D gene is left open where the match is weak. Part of the rows lack a size; the others show once, few, many or a class for expanded clones.

V	D	size	J	DNA	CDR3
TRBV28	-	-	TRBJ2-1	TGTGCCAGCAGTCCTCCAGAGGTGCGGGTCTACAATGAGCAGTTCTTC	CASSPPEVRVYNEQFF
TRBV18	-	-	TRBJ2-7	TGTGCCAGCTCACCAGTAGGCCCGCGGGAGCAGTACTTC	CASSPVGPREQYF
TRBV27	TRBD2	once	TRBJ2-3	TGTGCCAGTCAGGGACTAGCGGATTCAGATACGCAGTATTTT	CASQGLADSDTQYF
TRBV28	TRBD2	few	TRBJ2-1	TGTGCCAGCAGTTTGCTAGCTAGCGGGGTTTACAATGAGCAGTTCTTC	CASSLLASGVYNEQFF
TRBV18	-	-	TRBJ1-5	TGTGCCAGCTCACCACGATCAGGGAGCAATCAGCCCCAGCATTTT	CASSPRSGSNQPQHF
TRBV7-9	-	-	TRBJ1-1	TGTGCCAGCAGCTTACCTACAGGTTCTGAAGCTTTCTTT	CASSLPTGSEAFF
TRBV7-2	-	few	TRBJ1-5	TGTGCCAGCAGCGTCACGGGGACTATTTATCAGCCCCAGCATTTT	CASSVTGTIYQPQHF
TRBV9	-	-	TRBJ2-7	TGTGCCAGCAGCGTAGAAGCCGACTACGAGCAGTACTTC	CASSVEADYEQYF
TRBV11-1	TRBD1	-	TRBJ2-3	TGTGCCAGCAGCTCGGGACAGCCCACAGATACGCAGTATTTT	CASSSGQPTDTQYF
TRBV7-2	TRBD1	once	TRBJ1-4	TGTGCCAGCAGCTTAGATTCGAACAGGGGGAGTGAAAAACTGTTTTTT	CASSLDSNRGSEKLFF
TRBV28	-	-	TRBJ2-1	TGTGCCAGCAGTACTATGTCCGCCGGTGAGAGCCAACCTTACAATGAGCAGTTCTTC	CASSTMSAGESQPYNEQFF
TRBV10-3	-	-	TRBJ1-4	TGTGCCATCAGTGAGCTCAATGAAAAACTGTTTTTT	CAISELNEKLFF
TRBV3-1/TRBV3-2	TRBD2	-	TRBJ2-5	TGTGCCAGCAGCCCACTTGCGGGGGGTAAAGAGACCCAGTACTTC	CASSPLAGGKETQYF
TRBV18	-	-	TRBJ2-7	TGTGCCAGCTCACCACCGAATAGCGGATCTTACGAGCAGTACTTC	CASSPPNSGSYEQYF
TRBV6-4	TRBD1	-	TRBJ2-2	TGTGCCAGCAGTAGGACAGGGGGCAGCACCGGGGAGCTGTTTTTT	CASSRTGGSTGELFF
TRBV10-3	TRBD2	-	TRBJ2-1	TGTGCCATCAGTCCGACTAGCGGGTCCTACAATGAGCAGTTCTTC	CAISPTSGSYNEQFF
TRBV7-3	TRBD1	-	TRBJ1-1	TGTGCCAGCAGCTTAACGGCAGGGGGGACTGAAGCTTTCTTT	CASSLTAGGTEAFF